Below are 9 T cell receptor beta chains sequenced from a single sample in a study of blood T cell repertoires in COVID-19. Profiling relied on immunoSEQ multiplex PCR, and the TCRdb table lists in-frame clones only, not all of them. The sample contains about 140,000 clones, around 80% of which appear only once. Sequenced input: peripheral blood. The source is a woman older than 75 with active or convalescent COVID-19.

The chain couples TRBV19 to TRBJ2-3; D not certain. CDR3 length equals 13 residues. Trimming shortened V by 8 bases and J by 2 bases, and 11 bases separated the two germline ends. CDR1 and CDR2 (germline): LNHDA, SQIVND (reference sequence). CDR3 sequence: CASGYTYTDTQYF. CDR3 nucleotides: TGTGCCAGTGGTTACACATACACAGATACGCAGTATTTT.

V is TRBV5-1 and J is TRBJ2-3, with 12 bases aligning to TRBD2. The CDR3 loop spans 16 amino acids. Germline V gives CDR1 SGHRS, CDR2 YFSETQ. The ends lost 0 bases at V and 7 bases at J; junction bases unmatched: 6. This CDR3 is CASSLAPSGGANTQYF. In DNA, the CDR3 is TGCGCCAGCAGCTTGGCCCCTAGCGGGGGGGCGAATACGCAGTATTTT. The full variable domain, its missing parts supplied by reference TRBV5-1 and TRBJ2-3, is KAGVTQTPRYLIKTRGQQVTLSCSPISGHRSVSWYQQTPGQGLQFLFEYFSETQRNKGNFPGRFSGRQFSNSRSEMNVSTLELGDSALYLCASSLAPSGGANTQYFGPGTRLTVL.

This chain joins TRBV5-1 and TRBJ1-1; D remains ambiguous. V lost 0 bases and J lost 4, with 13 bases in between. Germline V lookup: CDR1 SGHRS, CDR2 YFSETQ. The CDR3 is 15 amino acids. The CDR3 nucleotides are TGCGCCAGCAGCTTGGCCTATCCCGCGGGCACTGAAGCTTTCTTT. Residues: CASSLAYPAGTEAFF.

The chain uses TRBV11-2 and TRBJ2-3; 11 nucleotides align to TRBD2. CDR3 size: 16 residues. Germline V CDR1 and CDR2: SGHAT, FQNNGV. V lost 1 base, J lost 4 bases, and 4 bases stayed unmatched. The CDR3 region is CASSLALAGVSDTQYF. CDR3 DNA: TGTGCCAGCAGCTTAGCACTAGCGGGGGTATCAGATACGCAGTATTTT.

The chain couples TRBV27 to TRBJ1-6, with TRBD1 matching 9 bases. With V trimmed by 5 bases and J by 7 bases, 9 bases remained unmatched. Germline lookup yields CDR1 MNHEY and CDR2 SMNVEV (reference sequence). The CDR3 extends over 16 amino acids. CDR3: CASSRMGQGRNSPLHF. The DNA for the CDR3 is TGTGCCAGCAGTCGAATGGGACAGGGAAGGAATTCACCCCTCCACTTT.

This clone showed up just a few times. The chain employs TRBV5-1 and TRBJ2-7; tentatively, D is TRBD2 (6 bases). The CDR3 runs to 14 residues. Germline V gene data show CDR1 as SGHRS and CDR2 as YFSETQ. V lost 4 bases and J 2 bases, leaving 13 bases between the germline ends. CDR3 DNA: TGCGCCAGCAGCCCAGGAGGGGTCCCCTACGAGCAGTACTTC. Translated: CASSPGGVPYEQYF.

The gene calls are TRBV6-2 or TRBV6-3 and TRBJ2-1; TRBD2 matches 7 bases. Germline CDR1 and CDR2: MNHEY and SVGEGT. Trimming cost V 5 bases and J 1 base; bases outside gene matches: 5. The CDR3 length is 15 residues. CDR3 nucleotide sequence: TGTGCCAGCAGTCGTCTAGCGGCTTCCTACAATGAGCAGTTCTTC. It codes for CASSRLAASYNEQFF.

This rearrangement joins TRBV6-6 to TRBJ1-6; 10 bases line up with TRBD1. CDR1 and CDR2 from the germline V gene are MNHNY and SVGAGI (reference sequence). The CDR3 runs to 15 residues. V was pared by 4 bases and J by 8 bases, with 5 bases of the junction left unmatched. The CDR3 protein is CASSSTGQGYSPLHF. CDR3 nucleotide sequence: TGTGCCAGCAGTTCCACGGGACAGGGGTATTCACCCCTCCACTTT.

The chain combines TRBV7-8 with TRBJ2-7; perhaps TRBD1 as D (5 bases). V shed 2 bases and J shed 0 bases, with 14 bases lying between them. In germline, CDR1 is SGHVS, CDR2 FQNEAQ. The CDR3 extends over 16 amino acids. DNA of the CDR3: TGTGCCAGCAGCTTAATCCAGGGTGGTCTCTCCTACGAGCAGTACTTC. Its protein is CASSLIQGGLSYEQYF. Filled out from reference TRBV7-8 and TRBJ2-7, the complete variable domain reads GAGVSQSPRYKVAKRGQDVALRCDPISGHVSLFWYQQALGQGPEFLTYFQNEAQLDKSGLPSDRFFAERPEGSVSTLKIQRTQQEDSAVYLCASSLIQGGLSYEQYFGPGTRLTVT.